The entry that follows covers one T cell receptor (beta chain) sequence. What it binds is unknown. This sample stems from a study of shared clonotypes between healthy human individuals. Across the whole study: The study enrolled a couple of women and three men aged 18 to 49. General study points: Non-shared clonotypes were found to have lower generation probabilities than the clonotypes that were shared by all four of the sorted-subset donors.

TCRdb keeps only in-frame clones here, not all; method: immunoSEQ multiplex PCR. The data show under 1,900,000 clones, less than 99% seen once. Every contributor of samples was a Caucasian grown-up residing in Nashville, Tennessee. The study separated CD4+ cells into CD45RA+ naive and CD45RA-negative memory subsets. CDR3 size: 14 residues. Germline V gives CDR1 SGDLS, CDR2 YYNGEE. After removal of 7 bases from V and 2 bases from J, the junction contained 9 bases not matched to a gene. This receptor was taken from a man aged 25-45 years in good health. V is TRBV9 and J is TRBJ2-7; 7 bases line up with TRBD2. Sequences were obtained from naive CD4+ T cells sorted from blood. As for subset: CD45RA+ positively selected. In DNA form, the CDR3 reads TGTGCCAGCGCCCGGGGGGTGCTCACCTACGAGCAGTACTTC. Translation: CASARGVLTYEQYF.